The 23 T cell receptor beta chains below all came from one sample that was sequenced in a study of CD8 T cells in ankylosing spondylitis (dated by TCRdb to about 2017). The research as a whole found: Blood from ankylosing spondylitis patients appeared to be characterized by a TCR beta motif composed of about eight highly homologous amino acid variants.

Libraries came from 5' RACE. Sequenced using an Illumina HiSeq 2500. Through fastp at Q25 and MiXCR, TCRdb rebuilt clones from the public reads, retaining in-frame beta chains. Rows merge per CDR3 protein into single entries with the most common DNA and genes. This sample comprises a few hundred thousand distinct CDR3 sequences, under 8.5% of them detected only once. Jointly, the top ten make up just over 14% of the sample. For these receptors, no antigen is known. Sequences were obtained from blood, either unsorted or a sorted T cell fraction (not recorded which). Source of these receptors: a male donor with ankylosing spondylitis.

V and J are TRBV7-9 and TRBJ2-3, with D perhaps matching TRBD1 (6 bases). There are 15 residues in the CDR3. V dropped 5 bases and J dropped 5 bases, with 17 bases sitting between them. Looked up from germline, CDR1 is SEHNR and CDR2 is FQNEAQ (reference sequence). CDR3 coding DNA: TGTGCCAGCAGCCCCGGGACAATTAATCTAGATACGCAGTATTTT. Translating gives CASSPGTINLDTQYF.

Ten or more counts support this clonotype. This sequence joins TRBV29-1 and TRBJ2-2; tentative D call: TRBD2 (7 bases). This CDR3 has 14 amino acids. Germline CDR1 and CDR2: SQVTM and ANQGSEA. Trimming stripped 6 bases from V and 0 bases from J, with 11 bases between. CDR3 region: CSVRGQANTGELFF. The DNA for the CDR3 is TGCAGCGTGCGGGGGCAGGCGAACACCGGGGAGCTGTTTTTT.

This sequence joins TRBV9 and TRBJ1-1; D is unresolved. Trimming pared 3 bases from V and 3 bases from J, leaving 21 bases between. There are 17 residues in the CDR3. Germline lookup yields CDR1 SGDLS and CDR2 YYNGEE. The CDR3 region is CASSEEPEPGFDTEAFF. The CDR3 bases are TGTGCCAGCAGCGAGGAGCCGGAGCCGGGGTTTGACACTGAAGCTTTCTTT.

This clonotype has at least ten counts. In nucleotides, the CDR3 is TGTGCCAGCAGACCCGCGGGAGAACCGGAGACCCAGTACTTC. This translates into CASRPAGEPETQYF. The gene calls are TRBV28 and TRBJ2-5; 7 bases match TRBD2. V trimming: 6 bases; J trimming: 5 bases; junction bases outside the gene matches: 9. There are 14 residues in the CDR3. Germline CDR1 reads MDHEN; CDR2 reads SYDVKM.

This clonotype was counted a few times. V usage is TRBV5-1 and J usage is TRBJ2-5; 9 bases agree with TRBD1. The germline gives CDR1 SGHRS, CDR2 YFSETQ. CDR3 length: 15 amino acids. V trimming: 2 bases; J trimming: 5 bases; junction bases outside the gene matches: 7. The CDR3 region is CASSLDGTGLETQYF. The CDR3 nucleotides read TGCGCCAGCAGCTTAGACGGGACAGGGCTCGAGACCCAGTACTTC.

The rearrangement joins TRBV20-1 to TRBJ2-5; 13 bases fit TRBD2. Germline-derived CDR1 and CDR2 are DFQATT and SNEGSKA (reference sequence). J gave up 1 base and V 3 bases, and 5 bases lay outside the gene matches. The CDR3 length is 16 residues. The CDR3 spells CSARPGTSGIQETQYF. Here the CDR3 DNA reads TGCAGTGCTAGGCCCGGGACTAGCGGGATCCAAGAGACCCAGTACTTC.

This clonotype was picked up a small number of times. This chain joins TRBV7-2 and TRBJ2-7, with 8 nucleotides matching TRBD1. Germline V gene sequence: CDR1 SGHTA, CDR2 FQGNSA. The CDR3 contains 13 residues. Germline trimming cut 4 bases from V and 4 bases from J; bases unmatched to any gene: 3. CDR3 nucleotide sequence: TGTGCCAGCAGCTCGGACAGGGTATACGAGCAGTACTTC. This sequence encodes CASSSDRVYEQYF. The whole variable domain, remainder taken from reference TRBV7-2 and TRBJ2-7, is GAGVSQSPSNKVTEKGKDVELRCDPISGHTALYWYRQSLGQGLEFLIYFQGNSAPDKSGLPSDRFSAERTGGSVSTLTIQRTQQEDSAVYLCASSSDRVYEQYFGPGTRLTVT.

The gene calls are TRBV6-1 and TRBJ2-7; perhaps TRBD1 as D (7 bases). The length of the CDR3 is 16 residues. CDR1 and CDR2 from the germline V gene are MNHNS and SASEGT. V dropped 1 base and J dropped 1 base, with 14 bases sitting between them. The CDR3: CASSEEGRGASYEQYF. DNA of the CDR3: TGTGCCAGCAGTGAAGAGGGCAGGGGGGCATCCTACGAGCAGTACTTC.

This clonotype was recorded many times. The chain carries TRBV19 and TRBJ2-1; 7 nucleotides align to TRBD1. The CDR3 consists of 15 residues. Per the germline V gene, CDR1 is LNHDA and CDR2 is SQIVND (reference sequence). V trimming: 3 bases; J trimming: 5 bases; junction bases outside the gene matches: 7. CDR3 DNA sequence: TGTGCCAGTAGTATTCCAGGCAGGGGGAACAATGAGCAGTTCTTC. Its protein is CASSIPGRGNNEQFF.

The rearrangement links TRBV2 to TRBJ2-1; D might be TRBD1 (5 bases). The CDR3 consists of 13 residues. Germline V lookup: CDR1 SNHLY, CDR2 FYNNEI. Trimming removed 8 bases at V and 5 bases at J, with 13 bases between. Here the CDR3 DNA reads TGTGCCAGCTGGCAGGGATACAACAATGAGCAGTTCTTC. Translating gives CASWQGYNNEQFF.

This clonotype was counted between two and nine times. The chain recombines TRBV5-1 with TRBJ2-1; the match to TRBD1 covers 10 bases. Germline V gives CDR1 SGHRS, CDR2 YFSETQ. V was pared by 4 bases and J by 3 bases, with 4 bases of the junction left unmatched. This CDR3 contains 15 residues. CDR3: CASSDRDRGYNEQFF. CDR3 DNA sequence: TGCGCCAGCAGCGACCGGGACAGGGGCTACAATGAGCAGTTCTTC.

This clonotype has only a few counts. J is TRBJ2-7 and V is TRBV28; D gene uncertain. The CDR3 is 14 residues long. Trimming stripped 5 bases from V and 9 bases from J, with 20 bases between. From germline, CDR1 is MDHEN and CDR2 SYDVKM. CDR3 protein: CASSSPFRVSAQYF. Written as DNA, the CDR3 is TGTGCCAGCAGTAGCCCATTTCGAGTTTCAGCGCAGTACTTC.

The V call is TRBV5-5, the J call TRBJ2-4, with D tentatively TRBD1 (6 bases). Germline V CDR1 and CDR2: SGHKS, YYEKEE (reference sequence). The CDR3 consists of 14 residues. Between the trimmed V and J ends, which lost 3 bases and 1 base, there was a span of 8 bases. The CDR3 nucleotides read TGTGCCAGCAGCTCAGACAGGGCCAAAAACATTCAGTACTTC. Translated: CASSSDRAKNIQYF.

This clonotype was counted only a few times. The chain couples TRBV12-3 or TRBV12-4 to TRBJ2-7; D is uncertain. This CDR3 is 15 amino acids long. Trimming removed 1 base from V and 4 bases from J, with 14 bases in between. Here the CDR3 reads CASSLEHGPSYEQYF. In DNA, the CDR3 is TGTGCCAGCAGTTTAGAACACGGGCCCTCATACGAGCAGTACTTC.

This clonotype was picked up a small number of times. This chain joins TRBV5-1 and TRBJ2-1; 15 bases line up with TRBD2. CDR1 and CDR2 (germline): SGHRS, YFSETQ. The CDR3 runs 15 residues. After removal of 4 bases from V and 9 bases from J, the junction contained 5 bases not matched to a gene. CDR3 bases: TGCGCCAGCAGCACGGGACTAGCGGGAGGAGGTGAGCAGTTCTTC. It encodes CASSTGLAGGGEQFF.

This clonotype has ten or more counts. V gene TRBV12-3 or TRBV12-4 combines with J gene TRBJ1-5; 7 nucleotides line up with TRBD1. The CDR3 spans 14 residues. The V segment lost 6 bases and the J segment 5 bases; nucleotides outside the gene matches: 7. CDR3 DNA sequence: TGTGCCAGCAGGGTGGGACAGCCCCATCAGCCCCAGCATTTT. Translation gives CASRVGQPHQPQHF.

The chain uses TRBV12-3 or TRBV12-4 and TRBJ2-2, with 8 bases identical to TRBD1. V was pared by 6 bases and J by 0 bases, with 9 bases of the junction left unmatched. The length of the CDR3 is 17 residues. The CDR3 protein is CASSRPGQEPNTGELFF. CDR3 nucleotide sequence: TGTGCCAGCAGCCGACCGGGACAGGAACCGAACACCGGGGAGCTGTTTTTT.

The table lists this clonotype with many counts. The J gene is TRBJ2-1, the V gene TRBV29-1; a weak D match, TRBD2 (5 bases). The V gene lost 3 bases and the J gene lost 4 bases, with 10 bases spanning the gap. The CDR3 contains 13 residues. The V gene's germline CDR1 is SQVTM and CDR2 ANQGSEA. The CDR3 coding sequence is TGCAGCGTTGAGACTACAACTTACAATGAGCAGTTCTTC. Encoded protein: CSVETTTYNEQFF.

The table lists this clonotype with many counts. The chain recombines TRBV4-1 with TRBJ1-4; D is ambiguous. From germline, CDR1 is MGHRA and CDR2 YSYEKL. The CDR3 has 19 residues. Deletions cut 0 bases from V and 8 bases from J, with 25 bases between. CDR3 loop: CASSQDPIGPTSRNEKLFF. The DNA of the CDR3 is TGCGCCAGCAGCCAAGATCCGATAGGACCGACTTCCCGGAACGAAAAACTGTTTTTT.

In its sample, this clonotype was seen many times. This chain's CDR3 is CSVPFREVYNEQFF. CDR3 DNA: TGCAGCGTGCCTTTTCGGGAGGTCTACAATGAGCAGTTCTTC. The chain combines TRBV29-1 with TRBJ2-1, with 7 bases lining up with TRBD2. V shed 6 bases, J shed 3 bases, and the junction held 8 bases outside the gene matches. Germline-derived CDR1 and CDR2 are SQVTM and ANQGSEA. The CDR3 extends over 14 amino acids.

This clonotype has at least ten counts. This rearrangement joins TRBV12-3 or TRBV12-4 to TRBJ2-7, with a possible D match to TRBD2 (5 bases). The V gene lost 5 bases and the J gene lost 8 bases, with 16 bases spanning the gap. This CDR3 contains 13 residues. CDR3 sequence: CASSGSAAWKQYF. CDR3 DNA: TGTGCCAGCAGTGGTAGCGCCGCCTGGAAGCAGTACTTC.

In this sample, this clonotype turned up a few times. This CDR3 reads CAISDSRGRQETQYF. CDR3 bases: TGTGCCATCAGTGATTCCAGGGGGAGGCAAGAGACCCAGTACTTC. The chain joins TRBV10-3 to TRBJ2-5, with a possible D match to TRBD1 (7 bases). The CDR3 totals 15 residues. V was clipped by 3 bases and J by 2 bases, with 13 bases between them. Germline CDR1 ENHRY, CDR2 SYGVKD.

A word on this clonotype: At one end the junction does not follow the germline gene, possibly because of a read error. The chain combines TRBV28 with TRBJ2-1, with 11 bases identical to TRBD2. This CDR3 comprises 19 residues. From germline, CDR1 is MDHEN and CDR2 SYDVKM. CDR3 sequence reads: CASSPLAGGKDGSYNERFF. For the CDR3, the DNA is TGTGCCAGCAGTCCATTAGCGGGAGGGAAAGATGGGTCCTACAATGAGCGGTTCTTC. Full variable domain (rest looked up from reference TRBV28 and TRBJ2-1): DVKVTQSSRYLVKRTGEKVFLECVQDMDHENMFWYRQDPGLGLRLIYFSYDVKMKEKGDIPEGYSVSREKKERFSLILESASTNQTSMYLCASSPLAGGKDGSYNERFFGPGTRLTVL.